A selection of T cell receptor beta chains follows, all from one sample in a study of blood T cell repertoires in COVID-19. Profiling relied on immunoSEQ multiplex PCR, and the TCRdb table lists in-frame clones only, not all of them. The sample has some 150,000 clones, 84% seen once. The sequencing sample was made of peripheral blood. All receptors derive from a human donor in a cohort sampled during active COVID-19. Each CDR3 is given with its conserved first and last residue. The D gene is left open where the match is weak. Expanded clones get a size class; other rows say once, few or many, or leave the size out.

clone_size j_call d_call v_call cdr3_nt cdr3_aa
few TRBJ2-1 . TRBV7-2 TGTGCCAGCAGCTTATTAGTCTCCTACAATGAGCAGTTCTTC CASSLLVSYNEQFF
. TRBJ1-4 . TRBV5-5 TGTGCCAGCAGCTTTAAAGCCGGGGAAAAACTGTTTTTT CASSFKAGEKLFF
. TRBJ1-2 TRBD1 TRBV18 TGTGCCAGCTCACTGGACAGGGGGTCTGGCTACACCTTC CASSLDRGSGYTF
. TRBJ1-2 TRBD1 TRBV5-1 TGCGCCAGCAGCAATGACAGGGGAGGTGGCTACACCTTC CASSNDRGGGYTF
. TRBJ2-3 TRBD2 TRBV2 TGTGCCAGCAGGGACGGCGGGGGGGCCACAGATACGCAGTATTTT CASRDGGGATDTQYF
few TRBJ2-2 TRBD2 TRBV28 TGTGCCAGCAGTACCTCCCTTACCCCGGGACTAGAGGGCACCGGGGAGCTGTTTTTT CASSTSLTPGLEGTGELFF
. TRBJ1-2 TRBD1 TRBV4-1 TGCGCCAGCAGCCTCGGACCGGGACAGGGATTATCTATTAAGGCTAACTATGGCTACACCTTC CASSLGPGQGLSIKANYGYTF
. TRBJ1-1 . TRBV11-2 TGTGCCAGCAGCTTCTCGCGGGACACTGAAGCTTTCTTT CASSFSRDTEAFF
. TRBJ1-4 . TRBV28 TGTGCCAGCAGTTTGTCTGGGCCTAATGAAAAACTGTTTTTT CASSLSGPNEKLFF
. TRBJ2-5 . TRBV9 TGTGCCAGCAGCGGTGGGACAACCCGTGGGGCAGAGACCCAGTACTTC CASSGGTTRGAETQYF
few TRBJ1-1 TRBD1 TRBV30 TGTGCCTGGATCCGGGACAGGGTGACTGAAGCTTTCTTT CAWIRDRVTEAFF
. TRBJ1-4 . TRBV9 TGTGCCAGCAGCGTAGGGGCCAAGACGAGTAATGAAAAACTGTTTTTT CASSVGAKTSNEKLFF
. TRBJ1-5 TRBD1 TRBV7-8 TGTGCCAGCAGCTTGGGACAGTTGGGGTATAGCAATCAGCCCCAGCATTTT CASSLGQLGYSNQPQHF
. TRBJ1-5 TRBD1 TRBV2 TGTGCCAGCAGTGAAGTCGGGACAGGTGCCAGACAGCCCCAGCATTTT CASSEVGTGARQPQHF
. TRBJ2-3 . TRBV5-1 TGCGCCAGCAGCTTTTCCTCCGAGGTCGATACGCAGTATTTT CASSFSSEVDTQYF
. TRBJ2-1 TRBD2 TRBV6-5 TGTGCCAGCGCCGCGGCTAGCGGGTCGAATGAGCAGTTCTTC CASAAASGSNEQFF
. TRBJ2-5 TRBD2 TRBV18 TGTGCCAGCTCACCGCCGGGACTAGAGCTAGAGACCCAGTACTTC CASSPPGLELETQYF
once TRBJ1-1 . TRBV15 TGTGCCACCAGCAGAGGTGGGGGCTCGGTCCTGAACACTGAAGCTTTCTTT CATSRGGGSVLNTEAFF
. TRBJ1-5 . TRBV30 TGTGCCTCCGCGACCACTAACAATCAGCCCCAGCATTTT CASATTNNQPQHF
once TRBJ1-1 . TRBV5-1 TGCGCCAGCAGCTTAAAACAGGTGAACACTGAAGCTTTCTTT CASSLKQVNTEAFF
few TRBJ2-7 . TRBV25-1 TGTGCCAGCAGTGAATATTCGGGCGAGCAGTACTTC CASSEYSGEQYF
. TRBJ2-5 . TRBV6-6 TGTGCCAGCAGCTTTCCACGTGGGGGGATCCAAGAGACCCAGTACTTC CASSFPRGGIQETQYF
. TRBJ2-1 . TRBV12-3/TRBV12-4 TGTGCCAGCAGTCCCCCGCTAAATGAGCAGTTCTTC CASSPPLNEQFF
. TRBJ2-2 . TRBV6-6 TGTGCCAGCAGACTCAGGGGCGGGAGCACCGGGGAGCTGTTTTTT CASRLRGGSTGELFF
few TRBJ2-2 TRBD1 TRBV28 TGTGCCAGCAGTACAGGGGGCGCGAACACCGGGGAGCTGTTTTTT CASSTGGANTGELFF
. TRBJ1-5 TRBD1 TRBV5-6 TGTGCCAGCAGCTTGACCGGGACAGGGGGACAGCCCCAGCATTTT CASSLTGTGGQPQHF
. TRBJ2-3 . TRBV9 TGTGCCAGCAGCGAAAAGGGACAGGGTTATGCTAGCGGGGTGGTACCGGGTACGCAGTATTTT CASSEKGQGYASGVVPGTQYF
. TRBJ1-1 . TRBV28 TGTGCCAGCAGCAGGGAAGGGGCAAACACTGAAGCTTTCTTT CASSREGANTEAFF
. TRBJ2-2 TRBD2 TRBV27 TGTGCCAGCAGCCCGGGGGGAATGACCGGGGAGCTGTTTTTT CASSPGGMTGELFF
. TRBJ2-7 TRBD1 TRBV18 TGTGCCAGCTCAGGGGACAGCGGCGAGCAGTACTTC CASSGDSGEQYF
once TRBJ1-5 . TRBV5-8 TGTGCCAGCAGCTTGGGCCAGAAGCCCCAGCATTTT CASSLGQKPQHF
. TRBJ1-3 . TRBV4-2 TGTGCCAGCAGCCAAGAAATGACGGGAGGGGCGACTGGAAACACCATATATTTT CASSQEMTGGATGNTIYF
. TRBJ2-7 . TRBV10-3 TGTGCCATCAGTGAGTCCGAGGCTTACGAGCAGTACTTC CAISESEAYEQYF
. TRBJ2-3 . TRBV11-2 TGTGCCAGCAGCCCGCTGGCTAGCCTCACAGATACGCAGTATTTT CASSPLASLTDTQYF
. TRBJ2-5 TRBD1 TRBV2 TGTGCCAGCAGCGCTGACAGGGTGGAGACCCAGTACTTC CASSADRVETQYF
. TRBJ2-1 . TRBV12-3/TRBV12-4 TGTGCCAGCAGTCCAAGGGGGCGGGGTGAGCAGTTCTTC CASSPRGRGEQFF
. TRBJ1-4 TRBD1 TRBV5-6 TGTGCCAGCAGCAGGCGGACAGGGGGGGGTGAAAAACTGTTTTTT CASSRRTGGGEKLFF
once TRBJ2-1 TRBD2 TRBV6-2/TRBV6-3 TGTGCCAGCAGCCTTCTAGCGGGGGGTTACAATGAGCAGTTCTTC CASSLLAGGYNEQFF
. TRBJ2-1 . TRBV6-5 TGTGCCAGCTCGGGGTCTGAATACAATGAGCAGTTCTTC CASSGSEYNEQFF
. TRBJ2-1 TRBD2 TRBV6-5 TGTGCCAGCAGTTACTCCCCAGCGGGGGAGCAGTTCTTC CASSYSPAGEQFF
. TRBJ1-2 . TRBV9 TGTGCCAGCAGCGTAGTGGGGGCCGTGGGCTACACCTTC CASSVVGAVGYTF